This is a list of T cell receptor beta chains from one sample in a study of blood T cell repertoires in COVID-19. Produced via immunoSEQ multiplex PCR; TCRdb's table is partial and in-frame only. Found here are 300,000 to 350,000 clones, over 75% of them singletons; the top ten hold 2.2%. Sequencing input: PBMCs or T cells enriched from blood (not recorded which). These receptors came from a man aged 25 to 40 who had recovered from COVID-19. The CDR3 runs from the conserved cysteine through the conserved F or W. Fields, in order: J gene, V gene, D gene, clone size, CDR3 DNA, CDR3 protein. A D gene is named only where the DNA matches it firmly. Clone size is stated in some rows and not others, as once, few, many or a class when expanded.

J gene: TRBJ2-2
V gene: TRBV4-3
D gene: .
clone size: .
CDR3 DNA: TGCGCCAGCAGCCAAGAGTTCAGGGGGGATACCGGGGAGCTGTTTTTT
CDR3 protein: CASSQEFRGDTGELFF

J gene: TRBJ1-2
V gene: TRBV14
D gene: .
clone size: .
CDR3 DNA: TGTGCCAGCAGCCAAGTTCAGGACTATGGCTACACCTTC
CDR3 protein: CASSQVQDYGYTF

J gene: TRBJ2-7
V gene: TRBV7-9
D gene: TRBD2
clone size: .
CDR3 DNA: TGTGCCAGCGGCGGGGGGCTGCCTGAGTCGGAGCAGTACTTC
CDR3 protein: CASGGGLPESEQYF

J gene: TRBJ2-7
V gene: TRBV6-5
D gene: TRBD2
clone size: .
CDR3 DNA: TGTGCCAGCCAAGGACTAGCGGGCTTCTACGAGCAGTACTTC
CDR3 protein: CASQGLAGFYEQYF

J gene: TRBJ2-7
V gene: TRBV5-4
D gene: .
clone size: few
CDR3 DNA: TGTGCCAGCAGCTTAGAAAGGGAGGTGCAGTACTTC
CDR3 protein: CASSLEREVQYF

J gene: TRBJ1-5
V gene: TRBV13
D gene: .
clone size: .
CDR3 DNA: TGTGCCAGCAGCTTAGGCCTCGGGAATCAGCCCCAGCATTTT
CDR3 protein: CASSLGLGNQPQHF

J gene: TRBJ1-6
V gene: TRBV14
D gene: .
clone size: .
CDR3 DNA: TGTGCCAGCAGCCCCCCCCAGGGATCCTATAATTCACCCCTCCACTTT
CDR3 protein: CASSPPQGSYNSPLHF

J gene: TRBJ2-7
V gene: TRBV19
D gene: .
clone size: .
CDR3 DNA: TGTGCCAGTAGTATAGATCGCGGCGACGAGCAGTACTTC
CDR3 protein: CASSIDRGDEQYF

J gene: TRBJ1-6
V gene: TRBV5-1
D gene: TRBD1
clone size: once
CDR3 DNA: TGCGCCAGCAGCACCCTCCCGTCCGGGACAGCTAATTCACCCCTCCACTTT
CDR3 protein: CASSTLPSGTANSPLHF

J gene: TRBJ2-7
V gene: TRBV4-3
D gene: TRBD1
clone size: .
CDR3 DNA: TGCGCCAGCAGCAGGGGACAGAACTACGAGCAGTACTTC
CDR3 protein: CASSRGQNYEQYF

J gene: TRBJ1-2
V gene: TRBV19
D gene: TRBD1
clone size: .
CDR3 DNA: TGTGCCAGTAGAATAGGGACAGGACATTATGGCTACACCTTC
CDR3 protein: CASRIGTGHYGYTF

J gene: TRBJ2-1
V gene: TRBV3-1/TRBV3-2
D gene: TRBD1
clone size: .
CDR3 DNA: TGTGCCAGCAGCCCTCCCGGGACAGGGGGCCTTTATGAGCAGTTCTTC
CDR3 protein: CASSPPGTGGLYEQFF

J gene: TRBJ2-1
V gene: TRBV10-3
D gene: TRBD2
clone size: .
CDR3 DNA: TGTGCCATCAGTAGGAGCGGGACTGCGAGCTCCTACAATGAGCAGTTCTTC
CDR3 protein: CAISRSGTASSYNEQFF

J gene: TRBJ2-1
V gene: TRBV5-1
D gene: TRBD2
clone size: .
CDR3 DNA: TGCGCCAGCAGCCCCCAAGCGGGGGGTTACTACAATGAGCAGTTCTTC
CDR3 protein: CASSPQAGGYYNEQFF

J gene: TRBJ1-1
V gene: TRBV5-1
D gene: TRBD1
clone size: once
CDR3 DNA: TGCGCCAGCAGCGGGGACAGCTGGAACACTGAAGCTTTCTTT
CDR3 protein: CASSGDSWNTEAFF

J gene: TRBJ2-5
V gene: TRBV4-2
D gene: TRBD1
clone size: .
CDR3 DNA: TGTGCCAGCAGCTTAGTTGGACAGGGGCAAGAGACCCAGTACTTC
CDR3 protein: CASSLVGQGQETQYF

J gene: TRBJ2-5
V gene: TRBV7-9
D gene: TRBD1
clone size: .
CDR3 DNA: TGTGCCAGCAGCTTAGGGACAGGGGAGAGGCCCCAGTACTTC
CDR3 protein: CASSLGTGERPQYF

J gene: TRBJ1-5
V gene: TRBV7-9
D gene: .
clone size: .
CDR3 DNA: TGTGCCAGCAGCTTACAGCGCGGCGACCCGCATTTT
CDR3 protein: CASSLQRGDPHF

J gene: TRBJ2-6
V gene: TRBV5-1
D gene: TRBD1
clone size: .
CDR3 DNA: TGCGCCAGCAGCTTAACCGGGACAGGAAGCTCTGGGGCCAACGTCCTGACTTTC
CDR3 protein: CASSLTGTGSSGANVLTF

J gene: TRBJ2-1
V gene: TRBV29-1
D gene: TRBD1
clone size: .
CDR3 DNA: TGCAGCGTTGTTAGGGACAGGGCATACAATGAGCAGTTCTTC
CDR3 protein: CSVVRDRAYNEQFF

J gene: TRBJ1-3
V gene: TRBV9
D gene: .
clone size: .
CDR3 DNA: TGTGCCAGCAGCGTCGGGGGAAACACCATATATTTT
CDR3 protein: CASSVGGNTIYF

J gene: TRBJ2-5
V gene: TRBV11-2
D gene: .
clone size: .
CDR3 DNA: TGTGCCAGCAGCTCCCTGAGGTACCAAGAGACCCAGTACTTC
CDR3 protein: CASSSLRYQETQYF

J gene: TRBJ2-5
V gene: TRBV27
D gene: TRBD2
clone size: .
CDR3 DNA: TGTGCCAGCAGTAAGCGGGGGGCCTATGAGACCCAGTACTTC
CDR3 protein: CASSKRGAYETQYF

J gene: TRBJ1-2
V gene: TRBV5-5
D gene: .
clone size: .
CDR3 DNA: TGTGCCAGCAGCCCCTTTTCCCGCTATGGCTACACCTTC
CDR3 protein: CASSPFSRYGYTF

J gene: TRBJ2-2
V gene: TRBV3-1/TRBV3-2
D gene: .
clone size: few
CDR3 DNA: TGTGCCAGCAGTAGCACCGGGGAGCTGTTTTTT
CDR3 protein: CASSSTGELFF

J gene: TRBJ1-1
V gene: TRBV5-1
D gene: TRBD1
clone size: .
CDR3 DNA: TGCGCCAGCAGCCTAAGGGACAGGGGGAACACTGAAGCTTTCTTT
CDR3 protein: CASSLRDRGNTEAFF

J gene: TRBJ1-4
V gene: TRBV13
D gene: .
clone size: many
CDR3 DNA: TGTGCCAGCAGTCGACAGCCAAATGAAAAACTGTTTTTT
CDR3 protein: CASSRQPNEKLFF

J gene: TRBJ2-7
V gene: TRBV29-1
D gene: .
clone size: .
CDR3 DNA: TGCAGCGTTGAAAGGGTCCCGGGTGGGAGAGAGCAGTACTTC
CDR3 protein: CSVERVPGGREQYF

J gene: TRBJ1-2
V gene: TRBV27
D gene: .
clone size: .
CDR3 DNA: TGTGCCAGCAGTTTACGCAGGGAAAGCTATGGCTACACCTTC
CDR3 protein: CASSLRRESYGYTF

J gene: TRBJ1-6
V gene: TRBV3-1/TRBV3-2
D gene: .
clone size: .
CDR3 DNA: TGTGCCAGCAGCCAAGATCCAGGATTTGATAATTCACCCCTCCACTTT
CDR3 protein: CASSQDPGFDNSPLHF

J gene: TRBJ1-3
V gene: TRBV30
D gene: .
clone size: few
CDR3 DNA: TGTGCCTGGAGTCCCAGCCCCCAGGGATTCACTGGAAACACCATATATTTT
CDR3 protein: CAWSPSPQGFTGNTIYF

J gene: TRBJ1-1
V gene: TRBV10-3
D gene: .
clone size: .
CDR3 DNA: TGTGCCATCAGTGGTCCGGGGGGCATCACTGAAGCTTTCTTT
CDR3 protein: CAISGPGGITEAFF

J gene: TRBJ1-1
V gene: TRBV6-5
D gene: TRBD1
clone size: few
CDR3 DNA: TGTGCCAGCAGTTACCCTGAGACAGGGAGGTTCGCTGAAGCTTTCTTT
CDR3 protein: CASSYPETGRFAEAFF

J gene: TRBJ1-4
V gene: TRBV29-1
D gene: .
clone size: .
CDR3 DNA: TGCAGCGTTGGTAGGGGGGAAAAACTGTTTTTT
CDR3 protein: CSVGRGEKLFF

J gene: TRBJ1-6
V gene: TRBV19
D gene: .
clone size: once
CDR3 DNA: TGTGCCAGTAGTGTCACAGGTTCTGATTCACCCCTCCACTTT
CDR3 protein: CASSVTGSDSPLHF

J gene: TRBJ1-3
V gene: TRBV5-4
D gene: .
clone size: once
CDR3 DNA: TGTGCCAGCAGCATTCGCAGGGGCCAGGGAAACACCATATATTTT
CDR3 protein: CASSIRRGQGNTIYF

J gene: TRBJ2-5
V gene: TRBV30
D gene: .
clone size: .
CDR3 DNA: TGTGCCTGGAGTGTCTGGGGGGACACCCAGTACTTC
CDR3 protein: CAWSVWGDTQYF

J gene: TRBJ2-7
V gene: TRBV10-3
D gene: .
clone size: .
CDR3 DNA: TGTGCCATCAGTGAAATTGGAGGGAAGAAGGACTACGAGCAGTACTTC
CDR3 protein: CAISEIGGKKDYEQYF

J gene: TRBJ1-1
V gene: TRBV5-1
D gene: .
clone size: .
CDR3 DNA: TGCGCCAGCAGCCGATCGACAGGGAACACTGAAGCTTTCTTT
CDR3 protein: CASSRSTGNTEAFF

J gene: TRBJ1-2
V gene: TRBV6-5
D gene: .
clone size: .
CDR3 DNA: TGTGCCAGCAGTAATGGGCGGACAAGCTACACCTTC
CDR3 protein: CASSNGRTSYTF

J gene: TRBJ2-7
V gene: TRBV19
D gene: TRBD1
clone size: .
CDR3 DNA: TGTGCCAGTAGTATCACCGGGACAGGGACTTACGAGCAGTACTTC
CDR3 protein: CASSITGTGTYEQYF

J gene: TRBJ1-6
V gene: TRBV3-1/TRBV3-2
D gene: .
clone size: .
CDR3 DNA: TGTGCCAGCGTACCACCGGGACAAACTAATTCACCCCTCCACTTT
CDR3 protein: CASVPPGQTNSPLHF

J gene: TRBJ2-1
V gene: TRBV18
D gene: TRBD2
clone size: .
CDR3 DNA: TGTGCCAGCTCCATAGGCGGGGGGGCCTTGAATGAGCAGTTCTTC
CDR3 protein: CASSIGGGALNEQFF

J gene: TRBJ1-2
V gene: TRBV11-3
D gene: TRBD1
clone size: .
CDR3 DNA: TGTGCCAGCAGCTTAGGCAGGGGGACGGATGGCTACACCTTC
CDR3 protein: CASSLGRGTDGYTF

J gene: TRBJ1-1
V gene: TRBV5-6
D gene: .
clone size: .
CDR3 DNA: TGTGCCAGCAGGTTGAGGGGGAACGGGGCCACTGAAGCTTTCTTT
CDR3 protein: CASRLRGNGATEAFF

J gene: TRBJ2-7
V gene: TRBV18
D gene: .
clone size: .
CDR3 DNA: TGTGCCAGCTCACCATACTTCGGGGGACCTTACTACGAGCAGTACTTC
CDR3 protein: CASSPYFGGPYYEQYF

J gene: TRBJ1-1
V gene: TRBV6-5
D gene: TRBD1
clone size: .
CDR3 DNA: TGTGCCAGCTCCAGGGGGCCAGACACTGAAGCTTTCTTT
CDR3 protein: CASSRGPDTEAFF

J gene: TRBJ1-2
V gene: TRBV25-1
D gene: .
clone size: .
CDR3 DNA: TGTGCCAGCAGTGAGGGGCAGGGCTACACCTTC
CDR3 protein: CASSEGQGYTF

J gene: TRBJ1-1
V gene: TRBV30
D gene: .
clone size: .
CDR3 DNA: TGTGCCTGGAACGGAGGGAACACTGAAGCTTTCTTT
CDR3 protein: CAWNGGNTEAFF

J gene: TRBJ2-7
V gene: TRBV4-1
D gene: TRBD1
clone size: .
CDR3 DNA: TGCGCCAGCAGCCCTTCTCGGGACAGCGAATCCTACGAGCAGTACTTC
CDR3 protein: CASSPSRDSESYEQYF

J gene: TRBJ2-3
V gene: TRBV18
D gene: .
clone size: .
CDR3 DNA: TGTGCCAGCTCACCCCAGCGGAGCACAGATACGCAGTATTTT
CDR3 protein: CASSPQRSTDTQYF

J gene: TRBJ1-5
V gene: TRBV28
D gene: .
clone size: .
CDR3 DNA: TGTGCCTCCCATGGGCACTGGAGCAATCAGCCCCAGCATTTT
CDR3 protein: CASHGHWSNQPQHF

J gene: TRBJ1-1
V gene: TRBV9
D gene: .
clone size: .
CDR3 DNA: TGTGCCAGCAGCGTAGTGGACAGTGAAGCTTTCTTT
CDR3 protein: CASSVVDSEAFF

J gene: TRBJ2-4
V gene: TRBV4-1
D gene: TRBD1
clone size: .
CDR3 DNA: TGCGCCAGCAGCCAAGATATCGGGCAGGGGGAAAACATTCAGTACTTC
CDR3 protein: CASSQDIGQGENIQYF

J gene: TRBJ1-4
V gene: TRBV6-2/TRBV6-3
D gene: TRBD1
clone size: .
CDR3 DNA: TGTGCCAGCAGCCGATGGACAGGGGAAGATAATGAAAAACTGTTTTTT
CDR3 protein: CASSRWTGEDNEKLFF